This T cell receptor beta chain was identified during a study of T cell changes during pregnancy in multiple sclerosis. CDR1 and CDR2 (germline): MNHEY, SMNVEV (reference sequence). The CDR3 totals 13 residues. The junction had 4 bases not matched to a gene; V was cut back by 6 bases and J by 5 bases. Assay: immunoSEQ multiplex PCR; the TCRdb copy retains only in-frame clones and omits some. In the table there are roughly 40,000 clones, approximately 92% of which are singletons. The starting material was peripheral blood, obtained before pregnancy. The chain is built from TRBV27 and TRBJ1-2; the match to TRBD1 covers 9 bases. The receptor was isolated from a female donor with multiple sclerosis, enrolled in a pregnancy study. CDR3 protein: CASRRGQGYGYTF. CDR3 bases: TGTGCCAGCAGGCGGGGACAGGGATATGGCTACACCTTC.